A single sample gave rise to the 20 T cell receptor beta chains below, sequenced in a study of blood T cell repertoires in COVID-19. The method was immunoSEQ multiplex PCR; TCRdb's version includes in-frame clones alone and lacks a portion of them. Among some 140,000 clones, almost 85% were seen once, and the ten largest hold 5% to 6%. The sequencing input was PBMCs or T cells enriched from blood (not recorded which). These receptors were taken from a man between 35 and 55 years old with acute COVID-19.

This clone was observed a few times. The chain is built from TRBV18 and TRBJ1-5; D is unclear. Germline CDR1 reads KGHSH; CDR2 reads LQKENI. The CDR3 is 13 residues long. V dropped 5 bases and J dropped 7 bases, with 12 bases sitting between them. The CDR3 sequence is CASSFDIQQPQHF. The CDR3 nucleotides read TGTGCCAGCTCATTCGACATTCAGCAGCCCCAGCATTTT.

J is TRBJ2-2 and V is TRBV19; possible D gene TRBD2, 5 bases. The CDR3 has 14 residues. The germline V gene has CDR1 LNHDA and CDR2 SQIVND (reference sequence). V lost 1 base to trimming and J lost 5 bases, with 8 bases between them. CDR3 in DNA: TGTGCCAGTAGTATAGCTTGGGAGACCGGGGAGCTGTTTTTT. It translates to CASSIAWETGELFF.

This clone occurred a few times. The chain is built from TRBV6-5 and TRBJ1-1; tentative D call: TRBD1 (6 bases). The CDR3 runs 15 residues. Trimming stripped 2 bases from V and 2 bases from J, with 12 bases between. Germline values: CDR1 MNHEY, CDR2 SVGAGI. The chain's CDR3 is CASSYEPTGNTEAFF. The CDR3 DNA reads TGTGCCAGCAGTTACGAGCCGACAGGAAACACTGAAGCTTTCTTT.

The CDR3 loop is CASSLEPGWDGYTF. CDR3 sequence (DNA): TGCGCCAGCAGCTTGGAGCCGGGATGGGATGGCTACACCTTC. The J gene is TRBJ1-2, the V gene TRBV5-1; D uncertain. The V end lost 0 bases, the J end lost 6 bases, and 12 bases lay between the germline ends. CDR1 and CDR2 from the germline V gene are SGHRS and YFSETQ. The CDR3 loop spans 14 amino acids.

The chain employs TRBV5-1 and TRBJ1-4; D unresolved. The CDR3 consists of 16 residues. V was shortened by 4 bases and J by 0 bases, with 13 bases between the two germline ends. Germline assignment: CDR1 SGHRS and CDR2 YFSETQ. CDR3 loop: CASSQAVPSTNEKLFF. As DNA, the CDR3 is TGCGCCAGCAGCCAGGCTGTCCCCTCAACTAATGAAAAACTGTTTTTT.

The V and J genes are TRBV11-3 and TRBJ1-1, with D perhaps TRBD1 (5 bases). Trimming removed 1 base at V and 3 bases at J, with 12 bases between. From germline, CDR1 is SGHNT and CDR2 YENEEA. This CDR3 is built from 15 residues. CDR3 sequence: CASSLGVGDYTEAFF. For the CDR3, the DNA is TGTGCCAGCAGCTTAGGCGTTGGGGACTACACTGAAGCTTTCTTT.

The chain uses TRBV19 and TRBJ2-3; D may be TRBD2 (5 bases). The CDR3 has 14 residues. The germline gives CDR1 LNHDA, CDR2 SQIVND (reference sequence). The ends were cut back, 1 base at V and 6 bases at J, with 11 bases in the middle. The CDR3 region has the DNA TGTGCCAGTAGTATAGGGGAGCCCGGGGATACGCAGTATTTT. Residues: CASSIGEPGDTQYF.

This chain links TRBV28 with TRBJ2-3; D perhaps matches TRBD1 (6 bases). V was clipped by 2 bases and J by 6 bases, with 15 bases between them. The CDR3 runs to 15 residues. Germline CDR1 MDHEN, CDR2 SYDVKM. This CDR3 is CASSLPGDEMDTQYF. The CDR3 DNA follows: TGTGCCAGCAGTTTACCAGGGGACGAAATGGATACGCAGTATTTT.

The chain employs TRBV27 and TRBJ2-1; 8 bases map to TRBD2. CDR1 and CDR2 (germline): MNHEY, SMNVEV (reference sequence). The CDR3 sequence is 16 residues long. The V and J ends lost 2 bases and 6 bases, in that order; junction bases with no gene match: 9. The CDR3 here is CASSLVGLAGINEQFF. The CDR3 bases are TGTGCCAGCAGTTTAGTCGGGTTAGCGGGGATCAATGAGCAGTTCTTC.

The chain is built from TRBV2 and TRBJ2-1; possible D gene TRBD1, 6 bases. CDR1 and CDR2 (germline): SNHLY, FYNNEI. V lost 7 bases and J lost 2, with 12 bases in between. The CDR3 consists of 14 residues. The CDR3, as DNA: TGTGCCAGCACTACAGGGTTGGCCTACAATGAGCAGTTCTTC. Its translation: CASTTGLAYNEQFF.

Only a few counts were recorded for this clone. V is TRBV7-2 and J is TRBJ1-4; D not resolved. Germline V gives CDR1 SGHTA, CDR2 FQGNSA. This CDR3 has 17 amino acids. Trimming took off 5 bases at V and 1 base at J, with 17 bases between the two ends. CDR3 amino acids: CASSPGGGRGTNEKLFF. The CDR3 DNA is TGTGCCAGCAGCCCCGGTGGAGGGAGAGGAACTAATGAAAAACTGTTTTTT. The complete variable domain, with remaining parts taken from reference TRBV7-2 and TRBJ1-4, reads GAGVSQSPSNKVTEKGKDVELRCDPISGHTALYWYRQSLGQGLEFLIYFQGNSAPDKSGLPSDRFSAERTGGSVSTLTIQRTQQEDSAVYLCASSPGGGRGTNEKLFFGSGTQLSVL.

The chain links TRBV29-1 to TRBJ1-2; TRBD1 agrees at 9 bases. The CDR3 is made up of 15 amino acids. Looked up from germline, CDR1 is SQVTM and CDR2 is ANQGSEA. The J segment lost 4 bases and the V segment lost 5 bases, leaving 11 bases of the junction unmatched. This CDR3 is CSVYSTQGAIYGYTF. In nucleotides, the CDR3 is TGCAGCGTTTATTCAACACAGGGGGCTATCTATGGCTACACCTTC.

This clone has at least ten counts. The rearrangement uses TRBV2 and TRBJ1-1; D gene unclear. V was cut by 6 bases and J by 3 bases, with 14 bases left in between. Per the germline V gene, CDR1 is SNHLY and CDR2 is FYNNEI. This CDR3 has 14 amino acids. CDR3 in amino acids: CASRSFNQDTEAFF. In DNA form, the CDR3 reads TGTGCCAGCAGATCCTTCAACCAGGACACTGAAGCTTTCTTT.

This chain uses TRBV5-4 with TRBJ1-1; tentatively, D is TRBD1 (5 bases). CDR3 length: 14 residues. Deletions cut 2 bases from V and 5 bases from J, with 13 bases between. Germline assignment: CDR1 SGHNT and CDR2 YYREEE (reference sequence). CDR3 in amino acids: CASSLGGEETEAFF. In nucleotides, the CDR3 is TGTGCCAGCAGCTTAGGAGGGGAGGAGACTGAAGCTTTCTTT.

The chain carries TRBV5-1 and TRBJ2-1; TRBD1 matches at 11 bases. The trim removed 4 bases at V and 8 bases at J, leaving 8 bases unmatched. The germline CDR1 and CDR2 sequences are SGHRS and YFSETQ. The CDR3 runs to 15 residues. The CDR3 here is CASSPGQGAFYEQFF. In nucleotides, the CDR3 is TGCGCCAGCAGCCCCGGACAGGGGGCTTTCTATGAGCAGTTCTTC.

The V and J genes are TRBV28 and TRBJ1-5; weak D call: TRBD1 (5 bases). Germline CDR1 MDHEN, CDR2 SYDVKM. V was trimmed by 6 bases and J by 3 bases, leaving 18 bases between them. The CDR3 spans 16 residues. The CDR3 DNA reads TGTGCCAGCAGCCTAAACCCGGGACTTCTCAATCAGCCCCAGCATTTT. Translating gives CASSLNPGLLNQPQHF.

This clone was seen repeatedly, ten times or more. V is TRBV28 and J is TRBJ1-3, with D possibly being TRBD1 (6 bases). This CDR3 comprises 16 residues. Trimming took off 7 bases at V and 0 bases at J, with 16 bases between the two ends. Germline V lookup: CDR1 MDHEN, CDR2 SYDVKM. CDR3 sequence: CASKKQGIDSGNTIYF. CDR3 DNA: TGTGCCAGCAAAAAACAGGGTATAGACTCTGGAAACACCATATATTTT.

The V gene is TRBV18, the J gene TRBJ1-1; D is ambiguous. The CDR3 totals 13 residues. Deletions cut 2 bases from V and 3 bases from J, with 7 bases between. Germline V gene lookup returns CDR1 KGHSH and CDR2 LQKENI. CDR3 in DNA: TGTGCCAGCTCACCAGAGGCCGACACTGAAGCTTTCTTT. It yields the protein CASSPEADTEAFF.

This chain connects TRBV28 to TRBJ2-3; D ambiguous. Looked up from germline, CDR1 is MDHEN and CDR2 is SYDVKM. The CDR3 consists of 12 residues. The V end was cut by 7 bases, the J end by 8 bases, with 13 bases between. CDR3 in amino acids: CASTPRLGTQYF. CDR3 DNA sequence: TGTGCCAGCACCCCCCGGCTAGGTACGCAGTATTTT. The full variable domain, completed using reference TRBV28 and TRBJ2-3, is DVKVTQSSRYLVKRTGEKVFLECVQDMDHENMFWYRQDPGLGLRLIYFSYDVKMKEKGDIPEGYSVSREKKERFSLILESASTNQTSMYLCASTPRLGTQYFGPGTRLTVL.

The rearrangement links TRBV4-1 to TRBJ2-1; 11 bases align to TRBD1. The CDR3 extends over 17 amino acids. V dropped 4 bases and J dropped 7; count of bases not matched to a gene: 12. The germline V gene encodes CDR1 MGHRA and CDR2 YSYEKL. The CDR3 loop reads CASSLLSGQGAGNEQFF. Written as DNA, the CDR3 is TGCGCCAGCAGCCTATTATCCGGACAGGGGGCCGGGAATGAGCAGTTCTTC.